This T cell receptor beta chain came from a study of cytomegalovirus exposure and HLA in healthy donors. Regarding the study as a whole: According to an earlier analysis, most TCR beta V segments yielded productive rearrangements about 87% or about 30% of the time. It is likely that the observed cluster of highly shared sequence variants was a sequencing artifact. In vitro testing confirmed a few CMV-associated chains as specific for CMV antigens.

This clone was seen just once. The antigen is undetermined. CDR1 is MNHEY and CDR2 is SMNVEV in the germline V gene (reference sequence). The CDR3 is 13 amino acids. With 6 bases removed from V and 1 base from J, the gap between germline ends came to 7 bases. This PCR relied on a set of 60 Vbeta primers and 13 Jbeta primers. TCRdb's table, derived via immunoSEQ multiplex PCR, lists solely in-frame clones and lacks some. The data show around 220,000 clones, under 80% seen once. Each of the donors was a healthy bone marrow donor. Specimen: PBMCs. This chain uses TRBV27 with TRBJ1-5, with D hard to call. The clonotype comes from a girl aged 2-10 years in good health and CMV-seronegative. This CDR3 reads CASSPGSNQPQHF. In DNA form, the CDR3 reads TGTGCCAGCAGCCCCGGGAGCAATCAGCCCCAGCATTTT.